This entry lists 29 T cell receptor beta chains sequenced from one sample in a study of blood T cell repertoires in COVID-19. The assay was immunoSEQ multiplex PCR, and TCRdb's table has in-frame clones only and misses some. This sample has approximately 200,000 clones, with 94% found just once. Sequenced: peripheral blood. The source of these receptors is a man younger than 45 with COVID-19, enrolled during active disease.

V is TRBV29-1 and J is TRBJ1-2; TRBD1 is a possible D gene (6 bases). Trimming took off 6 bases at V and 4 bases at J, with 12 bases between the two ends. CDR1 and CDR2 (germline): SQVTM, ANQGSEA. The CDR3 runs 12 residues. The CDR3 nucleotides are TGCAGCGTCCAACAGGGTGGCTATGGCTACACCTTC. This translates into CSVQQGGYGYTF.

This chain connects TRBV23-1 to TRBJ1-6; D is undetermined. TRBV23-1 is marked as an open reading frame, function uncertain. The CDR3 has 16 amino acids. Deletions cut 0 bases from V and 0 bases from J, with 6 bases between. The CDR3 protein is CASSQSSSSYNSPLHF. CDR3 nucleotide sequence: TGCGCCAGCAGTCAATCGTCCAGCTCCTATAATTCACCCCTCCACTTT.

The gene calls are TRBV5-1 and TRBJ1-1, with D maybe TRBD1 (5 bases). The CDR3 is made up of 15 amino acids. In germline, CDR1 is SGHRS, CDR2 YFSETQ. V was shortened by 3 bases and J by 2 bases, with 14 bases between the two germline ends. In DNA form, the CDR3 reads TGCGCCAGCAGCTCGCAGCTCCAGGGAAACACTGAAGCTTTCTTT. Its protein product is CASSSQLQGNTEAFF.

This clone has only one observation. The chain couples TRBV21-1 to TRBJ1-5; the table names TRBD1, a call not compared with the DNA. TRBV21-1 is labeled a pseudogene. The CDR3 has 18 amino acids. DNA of the CDR3: TGTGCCAGCAGCCCCCCGGGACAGGGGGGTTATAGCAATCAGCCCCAGCATTTT. Translating gives CASSPPGQGGYSNQPQHF.

The chain employs TRBV7-3 and TRBJ1-1; D unresolved. The germline V and J ends were trimmed by 5 bases and 10 bases, with 14 bases remaining between them. Germline V gene data show CDR1 as SGHTA and CDR2 as FQGTGA. CDR3 length equals 12 residues. The CDR3 DNA sequence: TGTGCCAGCAGCCCGGGAGAAGGTACAGCTTTCTTT. Its translation is CASSPGEGTAFF.

A single count supports this clone. This chain connects TRBV11-3 to TRBJ2-2, with 9 positions matching TRBD1. CDR3 length: 16 residues. The trim removed 1 base at V and 4 bases at J, leaving 4 bases unmatched. The germline CDR1 and CDR2 sequences are SGHNT and YENEEA. As DNA, the CDR3 is TGTGCCAGCAGCTTAGGGTTGACAGGGGGCACCGGGGAGCTGTTTTTT. It is translated as CASSLGLTGGTGELFF.

CDR3 nucleotides: TGTGCCAGCAGTTACGCAGGGTCGATTGAAGCTTTCTTT. Protein product: CASSYAGSIEAFF. The chain carries TRBV6-5 and TRBJ1-1; D perhaps matches TRBD1 (5 bases). There are 13 residues in the CDR3. The germline CDR1 and CDR2 sequences are MNHEY and SVGAGI. With 2 bases removed from V and 7 bases from J, the gap between germline ends came to 11 bases.

V and J are TRBV19 and TRBJ1-2, with TRBD1 matching over 8 bases. The CDR3 sequence is 13 residues long. The germline gives CDR1 LNHDA, CDR2 SQIVND (reference sequence). The J segment lost 3 bases and the V segment lost 9 bases, leaving 6 bases of the junction unmatched. In DNA, the CDR3 is TGTGCCAGCAGGGGGCGAGGTGACTATGGCTACACCTTC. As protein: CASRGRGDYGYTF.

V and J are TRBV5-1 and TRBJ1-5, with 8 bases matching TRBD1. The CDR3 is 17 amino acids. Germline values: CDR1 SGHRS, CDR2 YFSETQ. Unmatched junction bases numbered 10, after V lost 4 bases and J lost 1 base. The CDR3 protein is CASSPGIQGGSNQPQHF. CDR3 coding DNA: TGCGCCAGCAGCCCGGGGATACAGGGGGGCAGCAATCAGCCCCAGCATTTT.

The V gene is TRBV3-1 (or the pseudogene TRBV3-2), the J gene TRBJ2-7; D perhaps matches TRBD2 (5 bases). Between the trimmed V and J ends, which lost 0 bases and 6 bases, there was a span of 9 bases. There are 13 residues in the CDR3. Germline lookup yields CDR1 LGHDT and CDR2 YNNKEL (reference sequence). CDR3 residues: CASSQEWRTEQYF. CDR3 DNA sequence: TGTGCCAGCAGCCAAGAATGGAGGACCGAGCAGTACTTC.

The rearrangement joins TRBV7-3 to TRBJ1-3; 7 bases match TRBD1. The V gene's germline CDR1 is SGHTA and CDR2 FQGTGA. Trimming at V came to 3 bases and at J to 2 bases, leaving 7 bases not matched to a gene. The CDR3 is 16 amino acids. The CDR3 DNA is TGTGCCAGCAGCTTCACAGGGGCTACGCCTGGAAACACCATATATTTT. Protein: CASSFTGATPGNTIYF. The full variable domain, in which reference TRBV7-3 and TRBJ1-3 provide the parts outside the CDR3, is GAGVSQTPSNKVTEKGKYVELRCDPISGHTALYWYRQSLGQGPEFLIYFQGTGAADDSGLPNDRFFAVRPEGSVSTLKIQRTERGDSAVYLCASSFTGATPGNTIYFGEGSWLTVV.

This clone is a singleton in its sample. The chain joins TRBV7-2 to TRBJ1-6, with TRBD1 matching over 12 bases. V lost 1 base to trimming and J lost 1 base; unmatched junction nucleotides: 5. CDR1 SGHTA and CDR2 FQGNSA come from the germline V gene. The CDR3 runs to 19 residues. The CDR3 here is CASSLVGQGALSYNSPLHF. The DNA of the CDR3 is TGTGCCAGCAGCTTAGTGGGACAGGGGGCGCTTTCCTATAATTCACCCCTCCACTTT.

This CDR3 reads CATSREDSGTDTQYF. The CDR3 DNA sequence: TGTGCCACCAGCAGAGAAGATAGCGGAACAGATACGCAGTATTTT. The gene calls are TRBV15 and TRBJ2-3; TRBD2 is a possible D gene (6 bases). Trimming removed 0 bases at V and 3 bases at J, with 10 bases between. The CDR3 contains 15 residues. Germline assignment: CDR1 LNHNV and CDR2 YYDKDF (reference sequence).

The chain joins TRBV6-5 to TRBJ1-1, with 9 bases aligning to TRBD1. CDR3 length: 13 amino acids. V was pared by 10 bases and J by 1 base, with 4 bases of the junction left unmatched. The V gene's germline CDR1 is MNHEY and CDR2 SVGAGI. The CDR3, as DNA: TGTGCCACTGCGGGACAGGGGAACACTGAAGCTTTCTTT. This sequence encodes CATAGQGNTEAFF.

The genes are TRBV2 and TRBJ1-6; 8 bases are a match to TRBD1. Germline trimming cut 8 bases from V and 10 bases from J; bases unmatched to any gene: 10. The CDR3 runs to 14 residues. In germline, CDR1 is SNHLY, CDR2 FYNNEI. DNA of the CDR3: TGTGCCAGCGGGTTCGGACAGGGTCGCTCACCCCTCCACTTT. Protein: CASGFGQGRSPLHF.

The rearrangement links TRBV19 to TRBJ1-2; D not resolved. V was cut by 5 bases and J by 2 bases, with 9 bases left in between. This CDR3 has 13 amino acids. The germline CDR1 and CDR2 sequences are LNHDA and SQIVND (reference sequence). The CDR3 DNA reads TGTGCCAGTAGTCGGACTGTCAACTATGGCTACACCTTC. Its translation is CASSRTVNYGYTF.

This rearrangement joins TRBV9 to TRBJ1-2; D not resolved. The V and J ends lost 4 bases and 8 bases respectively, with 12 bases between them. Germline CDR1 SGDLS, CDR2 YYNGEE. There are 12 residues in the CDR3. CDR3 sequence reads: CASSLPTLGYTF. The CDR3 DNA follows: TGTGCCAGCAGCCTTCCGACACTCGGCTACACCTTC.

The chain recombines TRBV6-5 with TRBJ2-5, with a possible D match to TRBD2 (6 bases). This CDR3 spans 16 amino acids. Germline assignment: CDR1 MNHEY and CDR2 SVGAGI. V was clipped by 0 bases and J by 2 bases, with 13 bases between them. DNA of the CDR3: TGTGCCAGCAGTTACTCTAACGGGGGACCTCAAGAGACCCAGTACTTC. This codes for CASSYSNGGPQETQYF.

This clone was observed a single time. V usage is TRBV4-1 and J usage is TRBJ1-2; 9 bases agree with TRBD1. CDR3 length equals 15 residues. CDR1 is MGHRA and CDR2 is YSYEKL in the germline V gene. V was pared by 1 base and J by 4 bases, with 4 bases of the junction left unmatched. Here the CDR3 reads CASSQAPTGGYGYTF. CDR3 coding DNA: TGCGCCAGCAGCCAAGCCCCGACAGGGGGCTATGGCTACACCTTC.

CDR3 DNA sequence: TGTGCCATCAGTGAGTCTGACCCCAGGGGTCGATATGGCTACACCTTC. Translating it yields CAISESDPRGRYGYTF. The rearrangement uses TRBV10-3 and TRBJ1-2; D perhaps matches TRBD1 (6 bases). The CDR3 is 16 amino acids. Trimming cost V 0 bases and J 5 bases, with 16 bases left between them. From germline, CDR1 is ENHRY and CDR2 SYGVKD.

This sequence joins TRBV29-1 and TRBJ2-7; 7 positions agree with TRBD1. Germline V gives CDR1 SQVTM, CDR2 ANQGSEA. Trimming removed 7 bases from V and 2 bases from J; junction bases left unmatched: 5. The CDR3 is 12 residues long. In DNA form, the CDR3 reads TGCAGCGCCGGGACAGATCCCTACGAGCAGTACTTC. Protein sequence: CSAGTDPYEQYF.

J is TRBJ1-2 and V is TRBV12-3 or TRBV12-4, with a tentative D call TRBD1 (5 bases). The V end lost 6 bases, the J end lost 5 bases, and 13 bases lay between the germline ends. The CDR3 runs 13 residues. DNA for the CDR3: TGTGCCAGCAGCCAGGGACTTACATATGGCTACACCTTC. Translation: CASSQGLTYGYTF.

The rearrangement uses TRBV5-6 and TRBJ1-2; D uncertain. Trimming removed 3 bases at V and 8 bases at J, with 11 bases between. The CDR3 has 12 amino acids. Per germline, CDR1 SGHDT and CDR2 YYEEEE. The CDR3 nucleotides are TGTGCCAGCAGCTCAGGCTCCCGGGGCTACACCTTC. Protein product: CASSSGSRGYTF.

The chain's CDR3 is CASYSLGGDGYTF. In DNA form, the CDR3 reads TGTGCCAGCTACTCACTGGGAGGGGATGGCTACACCTTC. The gene calls are TRBV28 and TRBJ1-2; perhaps TRBD1 as D (5 bases). The CDR3 length is 13 residues. V was trimmed by 8 bases and J by 6 bases, leaving 16 bases between them. From germline, CDR1 is MDHEN and CDR2 SYDVKM.

The genes are TRBV29-1 and TRBJ2-3; D may be TRBD1 (6 bases). CDR1 is SQVTM, CDR2 ANQGSEA, per germline. The CDR3 loop spans 15 amino acids. The V end was cut by 5 bases, the J end by 2 bases, with 17 bases between. The CDR3 DNA reads as TGCAGCGTTACCAAAGACACAGGGACCACAGATACGCAGTATTTT. This gives the protein CSVTKDTGTTDTQYF.

This chain uses TRBV19 with TRBJ1-6, with D tentatively TRBD1 (5 bases). The ends were cut back, 5 bases at V and 10 bases at J, with 12 bases in the middle. Germline lookup yields CDR1 LNHDA and CDR2 SQIVND (reference sequence). The CDR3 has 13 amino acids. Here the CDR3 reads CASSPGTSSPLHF. For the CDR3, the DNA is TGTGCCAGTAGTCCGGGGACTTCGTCACCCCTCCACTTT.

This chain links TRBV5-1 with TRBJ2-1; unclear D gene. CDR1 and CDR2 (germline): SGHRS, YFSETQ. V lost 7 bases to trimming and J lost 9 bases, with 17 bases between them. The CDR3 runs to 13 residues. The CDR3 region has the DNA TGCGCCAGCTCGGCGGATGCGATCGGTGAGCAGTTCTTC. It encodes CASSADAIGEQFF.

The rearrangement joins TRBV10-2 to TRBJ2-1, with 11 bases matching TRBD2. This CDR3 is built from 17 residues. The ends lost 2 bases at V and 1 base at J; junction bases unmatched: 4. Germline V gives CDR1 WSHSY, CDR2 SAAADI. The CDR3 DNA reads TGCGCCAGCAGTGAGCCTAGCGGGGGGAGGTCCTACAATGAGCAGTTCTTC. Its translation is CASSEPSGGRSYNEQFF.

CDR3 residues: CASSYGRGETQYF. The CDR3 DNA reads as TGTGCCAGCAGCTACGGGCGCGGGGAGACCCAGTACTTC. The chain links TRBV13 to TRBJ2-5; TRBD2 might be the D (5 bases). Germline V gene data show CDR1 as PRHDT and CDR2 as FYEKMQ (reference sequence). CDR3 length: 13 residues. V lost 4 bases, J lost 5 bases, and 11 bases lay in between.